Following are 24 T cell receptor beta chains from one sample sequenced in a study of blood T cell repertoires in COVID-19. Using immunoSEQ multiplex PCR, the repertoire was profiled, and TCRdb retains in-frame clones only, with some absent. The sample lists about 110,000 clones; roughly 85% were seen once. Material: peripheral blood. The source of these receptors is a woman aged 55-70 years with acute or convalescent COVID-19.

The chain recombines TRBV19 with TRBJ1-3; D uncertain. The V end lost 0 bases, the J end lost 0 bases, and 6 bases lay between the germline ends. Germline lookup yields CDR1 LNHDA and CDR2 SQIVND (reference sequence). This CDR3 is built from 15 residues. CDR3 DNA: TGTGCCAGTAGTATAGATGCGGGCTCTGGAAACACCATATATTTT. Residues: CASSIDAGSGNTIYF.

The CDR3 sequence: CASRGTGSGYGYTF. The DNA for the CDR3 is TGTGCCAGTAGGGGGACAGGGAGTGGCTATGGCTACACCTTC. The chain links TRBV19 to TRBJ1-2; 9 nucleotides match TRBD1. CDR3 length: 14 residues. Germline V CDR1 and CDR2: LNHDA, SQIVND (reference sequence). With V trimmed by 6 bases and J by 4 bases, 6 bases remained unmatched.

CDR3: CAFPGTGAGELFF. As DNA, the CDR3 is TGTGCCTTTCCCGGGACAGGGGCCGGGGAGCTGTTTTTT. This chain joins TRBV10-3 and TRBJ2-2, with 10 bases aligning to TRBD1. This CDR3 region has 13 residues. Trimming removed 11 bases from V and 6 bases from J; junction bases left unmatched: 6. The germline CDR1 and CDR2 sequences are ENHRY and SYGVKD.

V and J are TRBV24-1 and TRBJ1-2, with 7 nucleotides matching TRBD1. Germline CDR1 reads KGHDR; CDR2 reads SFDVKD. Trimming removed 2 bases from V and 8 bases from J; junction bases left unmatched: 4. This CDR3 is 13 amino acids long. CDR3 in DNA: TGTGCCACCAGTGATTCCCGGGACAGAGGCTACACCTTC. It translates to CATSDSRDRGYTF.

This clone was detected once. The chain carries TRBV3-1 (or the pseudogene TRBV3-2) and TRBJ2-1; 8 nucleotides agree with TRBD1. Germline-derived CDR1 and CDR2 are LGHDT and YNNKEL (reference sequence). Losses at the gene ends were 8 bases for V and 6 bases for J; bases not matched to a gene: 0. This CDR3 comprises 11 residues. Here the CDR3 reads CASQGANEQFF. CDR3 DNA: TGTGCCAGCCAGGGGGCCAATGAGCAGTTCTTC.

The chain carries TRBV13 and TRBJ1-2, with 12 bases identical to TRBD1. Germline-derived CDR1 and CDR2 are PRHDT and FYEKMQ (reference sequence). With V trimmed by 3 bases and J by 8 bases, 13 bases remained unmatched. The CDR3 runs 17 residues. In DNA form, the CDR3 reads TGTGCCAGCAGCTTCGCCCGCGGCGGGACAGGGGGCGGAGGCTACACCTTC. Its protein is CASSFARGGTGGGGYTF.

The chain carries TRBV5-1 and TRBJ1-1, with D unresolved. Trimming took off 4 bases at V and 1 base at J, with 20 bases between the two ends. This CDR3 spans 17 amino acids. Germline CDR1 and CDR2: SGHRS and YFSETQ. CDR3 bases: TGCGCCAGCAGCCAGCCCATACACTCCGAGGGGAACACTGAAGCTTTCTTT. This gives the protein CASSQPIHSEGNTEAFF.

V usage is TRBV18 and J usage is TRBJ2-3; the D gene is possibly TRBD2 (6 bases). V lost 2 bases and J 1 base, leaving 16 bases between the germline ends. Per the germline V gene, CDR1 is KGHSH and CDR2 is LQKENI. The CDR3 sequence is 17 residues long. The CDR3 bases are TGTGCCAGCTCACCAAAAGAGGGACTGTACGGCACAGATACGCAGTATTTT. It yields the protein CASSPKEGLYGTDTQYF.

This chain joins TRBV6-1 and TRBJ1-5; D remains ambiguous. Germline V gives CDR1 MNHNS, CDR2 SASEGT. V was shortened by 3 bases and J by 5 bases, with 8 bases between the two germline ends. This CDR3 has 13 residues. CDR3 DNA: TGTGCCAGCAGTGAGTTGAGGGATCAGCCCCAGCATTTT. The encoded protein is CASSELRDQPQHF.

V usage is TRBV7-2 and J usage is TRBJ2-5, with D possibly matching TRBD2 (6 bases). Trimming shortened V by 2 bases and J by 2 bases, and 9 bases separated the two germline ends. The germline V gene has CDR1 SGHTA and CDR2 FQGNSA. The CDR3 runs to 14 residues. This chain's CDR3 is CASSLTSRQETQYF. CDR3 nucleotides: TGTGCCAGCAGCTTAACTAGCAGACAAGAGACCCAGTACTTC. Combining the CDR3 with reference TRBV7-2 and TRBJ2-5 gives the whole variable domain GAGVSQSPSNKVTEKGKDVELRCDPISGHTALYWYRQSLGQGLEFLIYFQGNSAPDKSGLPSDRFSAERTGGSVSTLTIQRTQQEDSAVYLCASSLTSRQETQYFGPGTRLLVL.

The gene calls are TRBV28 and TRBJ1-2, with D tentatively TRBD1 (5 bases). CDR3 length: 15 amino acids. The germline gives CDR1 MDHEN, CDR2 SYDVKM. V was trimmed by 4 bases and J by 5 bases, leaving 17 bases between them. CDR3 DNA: TGTGCCAGCAGTTCCGTTGGACAACCAGTTTATGGCTACACCTTC. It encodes CASSSVGQPVYGYTF.

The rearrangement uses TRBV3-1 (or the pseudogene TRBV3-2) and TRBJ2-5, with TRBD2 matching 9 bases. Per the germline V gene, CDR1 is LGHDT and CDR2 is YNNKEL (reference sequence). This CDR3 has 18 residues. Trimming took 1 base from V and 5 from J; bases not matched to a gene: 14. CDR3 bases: TGTGCCAGCAGCCAAGTCCCGTGGGCGGGAGGGGATTGGGAGACCCAGTACTTC. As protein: CASSQVPWAGGDWETQYF.

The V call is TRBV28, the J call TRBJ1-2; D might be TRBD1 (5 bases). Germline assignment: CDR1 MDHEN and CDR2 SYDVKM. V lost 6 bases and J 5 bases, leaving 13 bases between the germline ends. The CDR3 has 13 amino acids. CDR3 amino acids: CASSSTGPYGYTF. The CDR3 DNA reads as TGTGCCAGCAGCTCCACAGGTCCTTATGGCTACACCTTC.

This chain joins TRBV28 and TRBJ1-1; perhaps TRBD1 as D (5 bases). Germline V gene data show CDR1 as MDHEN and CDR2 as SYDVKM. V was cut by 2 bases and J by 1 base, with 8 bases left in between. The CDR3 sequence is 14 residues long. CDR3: CASSLPTENTEAFF. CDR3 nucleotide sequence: TGTGCCAGCAGTTTACCGACAGAGAACACTGAAGCTTTCTTT.

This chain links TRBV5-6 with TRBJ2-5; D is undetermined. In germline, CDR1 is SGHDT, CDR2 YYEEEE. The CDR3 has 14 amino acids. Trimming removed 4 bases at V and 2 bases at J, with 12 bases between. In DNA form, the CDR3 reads TGTGCCAGCAGCCCCCGGGTAGATCAAGAGACCCAGTACTTC. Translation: CASSPRVDQETQYF.

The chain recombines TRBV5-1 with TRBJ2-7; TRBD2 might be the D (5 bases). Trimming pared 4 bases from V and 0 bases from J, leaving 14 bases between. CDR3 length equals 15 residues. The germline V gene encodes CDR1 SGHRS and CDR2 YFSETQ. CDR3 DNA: TGCGCCAGCAGCGCCGCCGGGGTCAACTCCTACGAGCAGTACTTC. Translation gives CASSAAGVNSYEQYF.

CDR3 sequence: CASSSRRTALGNTIYF. DNA of the CDR3: TGTGCCAGCAGCTCACGGCGGACAGCTCTTGGAAACACCATATATTTT. This chain links TRBV7-2 with TRBJ1-3; TRBD1 is a possible D gene (6 bases). Germline V gives CDR1 SGHTA, CDR2 FQGNSA. The length of the CDR3 is 16 residues. V lost 4 bases and J 3 bases, leaving 16 bases between the germline ends.

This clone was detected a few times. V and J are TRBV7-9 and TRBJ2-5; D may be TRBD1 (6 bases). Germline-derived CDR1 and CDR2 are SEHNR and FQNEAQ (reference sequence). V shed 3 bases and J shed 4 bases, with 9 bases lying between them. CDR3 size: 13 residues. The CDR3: CASSLWGLETQYF. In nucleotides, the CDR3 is TGTGCCAGCAGCTTGTGGGGGCTAGAGACCCAGTACTTC.

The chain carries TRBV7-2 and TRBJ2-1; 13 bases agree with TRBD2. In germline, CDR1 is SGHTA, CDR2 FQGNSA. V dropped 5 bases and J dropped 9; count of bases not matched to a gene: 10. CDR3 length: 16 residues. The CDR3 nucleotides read TGTGCCAGCAGCGCGCGGACTAGCGGGAGATATGGTGAGCAGTTCTTC. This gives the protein CASSARTSGRYGEQFF.

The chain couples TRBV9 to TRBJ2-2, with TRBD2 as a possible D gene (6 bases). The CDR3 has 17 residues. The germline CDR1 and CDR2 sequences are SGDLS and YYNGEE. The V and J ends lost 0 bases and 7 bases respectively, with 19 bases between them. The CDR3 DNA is TGTGCCAGCAGCGTAGTGGGGGGTGGGAACGCCAACGGGGAGCTGTTTTTT. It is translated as CASSVVGGGNANGELFF.

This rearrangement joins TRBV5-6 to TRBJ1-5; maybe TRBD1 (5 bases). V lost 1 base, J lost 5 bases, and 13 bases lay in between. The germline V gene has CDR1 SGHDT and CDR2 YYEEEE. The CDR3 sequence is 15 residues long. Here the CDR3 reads CASSLSTGRHQPQHF. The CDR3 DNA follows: TGTGCCAGCAGCTTGTCAACAGGACGCCATCAGCCCCAGCATTTT.

The CDR3 bases are TGTGCCACCAGCAGAGAGATTGGGAGGGCTCGATTAGAGCCCCAGCATTTT. Translation gives CATSREIGRARLEPQHF. The V call is TRBV15, the J call TRBJ1-5; D not certain. This CDR3 contains 17 residues. Looked up from germline, CDR1 is LNHNV and CDR2 is YYDKDF (reference sequence). Deletions cut 0 bases from V and 8 bases from J, with 20 bases between.

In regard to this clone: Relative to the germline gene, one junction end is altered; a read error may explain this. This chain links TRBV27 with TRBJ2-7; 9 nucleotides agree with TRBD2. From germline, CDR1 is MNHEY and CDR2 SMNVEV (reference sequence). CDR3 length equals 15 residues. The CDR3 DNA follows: TGTGCCAGCAGTTTACTGGTTCGCGTTCAGCGGGAGGTGGGCTTC. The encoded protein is CASSLLVRVQREVGF.

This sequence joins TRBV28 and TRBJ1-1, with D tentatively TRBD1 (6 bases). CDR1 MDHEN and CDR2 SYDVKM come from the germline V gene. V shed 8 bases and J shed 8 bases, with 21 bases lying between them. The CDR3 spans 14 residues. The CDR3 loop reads CASEGRGSLGEAFF. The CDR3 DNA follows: TGTGCCAGCGAGGGCAGGGGCAGCCTCGGAGAAGCTTTCTTT.